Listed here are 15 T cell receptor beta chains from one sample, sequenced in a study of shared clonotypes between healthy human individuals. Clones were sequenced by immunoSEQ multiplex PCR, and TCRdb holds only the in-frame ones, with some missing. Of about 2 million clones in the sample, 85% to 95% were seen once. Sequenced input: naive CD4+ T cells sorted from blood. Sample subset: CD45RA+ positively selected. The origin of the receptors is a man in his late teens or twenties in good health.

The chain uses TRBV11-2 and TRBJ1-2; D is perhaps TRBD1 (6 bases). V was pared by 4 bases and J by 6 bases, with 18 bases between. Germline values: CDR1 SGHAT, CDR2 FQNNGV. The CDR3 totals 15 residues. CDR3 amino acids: CASSSSRTGQNGYTF. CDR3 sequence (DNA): TGTGCCAGCAGCTCCTCCCGCACTGGACAGAATGGCTACACCTTC. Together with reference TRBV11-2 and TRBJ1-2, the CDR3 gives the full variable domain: EAGVAQSPRYKIIEKRQSVAFWCNPISGHATLYWYQQILGQGPKLLIQFQNNGVVDDSQLPKDRFSAERLKGVDSTLKIQPAKLEDSAVYLCASSSSRTGQNGYTFGSGTRLTVV.

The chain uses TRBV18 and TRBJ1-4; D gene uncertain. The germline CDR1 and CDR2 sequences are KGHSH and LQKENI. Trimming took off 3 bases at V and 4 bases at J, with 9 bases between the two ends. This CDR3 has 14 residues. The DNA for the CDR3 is TGTGCCAGCTCACCGGCAGCATTTAATGAAAAACTGTTTTTT. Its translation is CASSPAAFNEKLFF. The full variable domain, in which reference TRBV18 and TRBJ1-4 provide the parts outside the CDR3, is NAGVMQNPRHLVRRRGQEARLRCSPMKGHSHVYWYRQLPEEGLKFMVYLQKENIIDESGMPKERFSAEFPKEGPSILRIQQVVRGDSAAYFCASSPAAFNEKLFFGSGTQLSVL.

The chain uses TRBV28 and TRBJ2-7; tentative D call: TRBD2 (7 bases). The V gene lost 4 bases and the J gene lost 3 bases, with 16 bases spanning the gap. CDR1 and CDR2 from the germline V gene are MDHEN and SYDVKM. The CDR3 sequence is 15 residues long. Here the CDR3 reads CASSSAGAYYYEQYF. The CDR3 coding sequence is TGTGCCAGCAGTTCCGCGGGGGCTTACTACTACGAGCAGTACTTC.

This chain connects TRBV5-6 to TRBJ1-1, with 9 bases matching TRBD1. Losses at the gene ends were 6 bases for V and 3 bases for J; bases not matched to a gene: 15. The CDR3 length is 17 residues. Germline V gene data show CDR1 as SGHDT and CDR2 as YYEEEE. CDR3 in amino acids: CASTLKHRGQVDTEAFF. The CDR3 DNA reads TGTGCCAGCACCTTAAAACACAGGGGGCAAGTAGACACTGAAGCTTTCTTT.

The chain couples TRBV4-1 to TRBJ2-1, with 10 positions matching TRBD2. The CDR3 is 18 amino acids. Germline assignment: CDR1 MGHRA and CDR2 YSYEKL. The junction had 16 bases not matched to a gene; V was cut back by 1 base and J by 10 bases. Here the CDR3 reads CASSQVASGGPVTGEQFF. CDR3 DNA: TGCGCCAGCAGCCAAGTGGCTAGCGGGGGCCCCGTTACTGGGGAGCAGTTCTTC.

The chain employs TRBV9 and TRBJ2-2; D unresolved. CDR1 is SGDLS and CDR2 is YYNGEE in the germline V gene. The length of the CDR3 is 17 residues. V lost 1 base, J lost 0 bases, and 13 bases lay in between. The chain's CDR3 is CASSVNSPGPNTGELFF. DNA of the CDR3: TGTGCCAGCAGCGTAAACTCCCCCGGCCCGAACACCGGGGAGCTGTTTTTT. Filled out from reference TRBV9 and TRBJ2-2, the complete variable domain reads DSGVTQTPKHLITATGQRVTLRCSPRSGDLSVYWYQQSLDQGLQFLIQYYNGEERAKGNILERFSAQQFPDLHSELNLSSLELGDSALYFCASSVNSPGPNTGELFFGEGSRLTVL.

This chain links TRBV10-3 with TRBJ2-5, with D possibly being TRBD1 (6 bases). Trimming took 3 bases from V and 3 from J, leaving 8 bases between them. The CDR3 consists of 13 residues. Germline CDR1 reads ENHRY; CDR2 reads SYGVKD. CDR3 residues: CAISEAGEETQYF. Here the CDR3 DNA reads TGTGCCATCAGTGAAGCAGGGGAAGAGACCCAGTACTTC.

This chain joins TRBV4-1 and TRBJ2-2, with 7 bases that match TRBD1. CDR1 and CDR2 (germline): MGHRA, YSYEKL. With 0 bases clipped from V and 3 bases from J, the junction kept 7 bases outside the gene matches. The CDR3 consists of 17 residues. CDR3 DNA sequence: TGCGCCAGCAGCCAAGATCCCCCAGGGGGTTACACCGGGGAGCTGTTTTTT. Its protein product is CASSQDPPGGYTGELFF.

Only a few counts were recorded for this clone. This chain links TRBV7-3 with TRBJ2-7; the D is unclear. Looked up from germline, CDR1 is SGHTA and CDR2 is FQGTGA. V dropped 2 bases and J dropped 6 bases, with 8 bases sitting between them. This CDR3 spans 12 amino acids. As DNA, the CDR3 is TGTGCCAGCAGCTTAGGCGATGGCGAGCAGTACTTC. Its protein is CASSLGDGEQYF.

The CDR3 loop reads CASSSMGQWNYNEQFF. The CDR3 DNA sequence: TGTGCCAGCAGCTCAATGGGACAGTGGAACTACAATGAGCAGTTCTTC. The chain recombines TRBV5-8 with TRBJ2-1; 7 nucleotides agree with TRBD1. After removal of 3 bases from V and 3 bases from J, the junction contained 9 bases not matched to a gene. The CDR3 has 16 residues. Germline loops: CDR1 SGHTS, CDR2 YDEGEE.

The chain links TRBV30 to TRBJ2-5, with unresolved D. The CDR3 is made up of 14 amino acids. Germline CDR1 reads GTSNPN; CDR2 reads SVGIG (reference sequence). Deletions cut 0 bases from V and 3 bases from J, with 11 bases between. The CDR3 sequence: CAWSVRVRKETQYF. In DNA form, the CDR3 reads TGTGCCTGGAGTGTACGGGTCAGAAAAGAGACCCAGTACTTC.

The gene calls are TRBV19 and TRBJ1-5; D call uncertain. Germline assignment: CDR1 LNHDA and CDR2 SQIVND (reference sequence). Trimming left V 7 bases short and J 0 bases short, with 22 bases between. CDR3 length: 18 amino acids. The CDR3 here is CASTLESDLAYSNQPQHF. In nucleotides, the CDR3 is TGTGCCAGTACCCTCGAGTCGGATCTCGCTTATAGCAATCAGCCCCAGCATTTT.

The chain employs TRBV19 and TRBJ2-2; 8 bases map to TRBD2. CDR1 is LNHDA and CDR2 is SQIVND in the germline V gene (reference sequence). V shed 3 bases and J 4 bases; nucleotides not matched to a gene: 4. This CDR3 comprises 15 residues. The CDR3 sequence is CASSMTAGVTGELFF. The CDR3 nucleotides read TGTGCCAGTAGTATGACAGCGGGAGTCACCGGGGAGCTGTTTTTT.

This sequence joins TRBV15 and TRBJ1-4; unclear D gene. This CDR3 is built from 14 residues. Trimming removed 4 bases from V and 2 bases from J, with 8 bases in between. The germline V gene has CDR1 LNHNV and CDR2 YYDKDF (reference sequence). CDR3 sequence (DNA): TGTGCCACCAGCAAGGGAGGGACTAATGAAAAACTGTTTTTT. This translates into CATSKGGTNEKLFF. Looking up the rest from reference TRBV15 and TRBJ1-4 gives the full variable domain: DAMVIQNPRYQVTQFGKPVTLSCSQTLNHNVMYWYQQKSSQAPKLLFHYYDKDFNNEADTPDNFQSRRPNTSFCFLDIRSPGLGDTAMYLCATSKGGTNEKLFFGSGTQLSVL.

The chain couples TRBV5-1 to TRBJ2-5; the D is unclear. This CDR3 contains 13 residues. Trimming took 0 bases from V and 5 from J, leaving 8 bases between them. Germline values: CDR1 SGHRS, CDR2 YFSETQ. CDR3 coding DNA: TGCGCCAGCAGCTTGGAAGGGTTCGAGACCCAGTACTTC. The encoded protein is CASSLEGFETQYF.